This TCR beta chain was captured by sequencing in a study of T cell responses to AZD1222 COVID-19 vaccine. Sequencing used immunoSEQ multiplex PCR; TCRdb keeps in-frame clones, though not all of them. The data show over 85,000 clones, 81% seen once. Trimming took 0 bases from V and 7 from J, leaving 5 bases between them. Germline CDR1 reads SGHRS; CDR2 reads YFSETQ. The CDR3 consists of 11 residues. The chain couples TRBV5-1 to TRBJ2-7, with no clear D. The sequence was obtained from an adult in good health. Sequenced here: peripheral blood, sampled on day 0 of AZD1222 vaccination. For the CDR3, the DNA is TGCGCCAGCAGCTTGGCCGGGGAGCAGTACTTC. Amino acids: CASSLAGEQYF.